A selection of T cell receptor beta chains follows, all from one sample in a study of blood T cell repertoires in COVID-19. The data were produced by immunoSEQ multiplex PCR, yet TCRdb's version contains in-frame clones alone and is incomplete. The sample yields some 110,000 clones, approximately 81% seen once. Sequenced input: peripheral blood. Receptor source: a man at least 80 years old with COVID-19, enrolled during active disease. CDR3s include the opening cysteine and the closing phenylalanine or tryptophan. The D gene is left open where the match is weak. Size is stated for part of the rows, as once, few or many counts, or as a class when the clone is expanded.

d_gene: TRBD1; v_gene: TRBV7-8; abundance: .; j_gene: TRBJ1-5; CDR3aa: CASSERDRADQPQHF; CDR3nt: TGTGCCAGCAGCGAGAGGGACAGGGCGGATCAGCCCCAGCATTTT
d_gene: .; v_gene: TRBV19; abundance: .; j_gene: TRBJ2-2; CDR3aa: CASSISGLGTGELFF; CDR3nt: TGTGCCAGTAGTATCAGCGGGTTGGGGACCGGGGAGCTGTTTTTT
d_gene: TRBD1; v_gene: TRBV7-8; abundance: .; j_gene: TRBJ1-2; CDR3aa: CASSLGGGTGGAYYGYTF; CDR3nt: TGTGCCAGCAGCTTAGGGGGAGGGACAGGGGGCGCGTATTATGGCTACACCTTC
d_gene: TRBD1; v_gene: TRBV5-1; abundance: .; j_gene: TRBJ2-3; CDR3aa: CASSLQGPSTDTQYF; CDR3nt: TGCGCCAGCAGCTTACAGGGGCCTAGCACAGATACGCAGTATTTT
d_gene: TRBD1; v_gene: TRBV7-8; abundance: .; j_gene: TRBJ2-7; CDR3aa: CASSLVETGGYEQYF; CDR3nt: TGTGCCAGCAGCTTAGTGGAGACAGGGGGCTACGAGCAGTACTTC
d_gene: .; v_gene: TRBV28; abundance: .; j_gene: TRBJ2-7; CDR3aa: CAIQGPGEGYEQYF; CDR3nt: TGTGCGATCCAGGGGCCAGGGGAGGGCTACGAGCAGTACTTC
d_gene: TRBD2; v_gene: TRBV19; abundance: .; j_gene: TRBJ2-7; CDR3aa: CASSGELGLAEYEQYF; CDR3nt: TGTGCCAGTAGTGGAGAGCTGGGACTAGCGGAATACGAGCAGTACTTC
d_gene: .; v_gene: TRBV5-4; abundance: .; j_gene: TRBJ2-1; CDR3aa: CASSLVKLSSYNEQFF; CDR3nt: TGTGCCAGCAGCTTGGTAAAACTGAGCTCCTACAATGAGCAGTTCTTC
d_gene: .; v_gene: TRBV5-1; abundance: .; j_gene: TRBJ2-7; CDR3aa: CASSPRVYSYEQYF; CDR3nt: TGCGCCAGCAGCCCGAGGGTGTACTCCTACGAGCAGTACTTC
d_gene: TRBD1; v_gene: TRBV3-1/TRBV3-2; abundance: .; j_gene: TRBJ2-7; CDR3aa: CASSRIGQGKGGYEQYF; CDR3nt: TGTGCCAGCAGCCGAATAGGACAGGGCAAGGGGGGCTACGAGCAGTACTTC
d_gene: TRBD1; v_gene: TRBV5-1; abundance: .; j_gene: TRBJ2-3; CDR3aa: CASSLGQGTSDTQYF; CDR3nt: TGCGCCAGCAGCTTGGGACAGGGGACGTCAGATACGCAGTATTTT
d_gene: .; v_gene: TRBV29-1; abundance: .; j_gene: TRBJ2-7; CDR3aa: CSVAQGGHEQYF; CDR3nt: TGCAGCGTTGCCCAGGGAGGACACGAGCAGTACTTC
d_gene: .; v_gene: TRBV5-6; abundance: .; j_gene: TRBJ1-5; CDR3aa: CASSFGAGRQPQHF; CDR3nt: TGTGCCAGCAGCTTTGGGGCAGGGCGTCAGCCCCAGCATTTT
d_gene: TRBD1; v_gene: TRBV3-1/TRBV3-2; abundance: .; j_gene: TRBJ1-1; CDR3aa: CASSQEAYRGRNTEAFF; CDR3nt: TGTGCCAGCAGCCAAGAAGCCTACAGGGGGAGGAACACTGAAGCTTTCTTT
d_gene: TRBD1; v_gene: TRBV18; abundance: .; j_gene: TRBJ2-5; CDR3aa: CASSLGTGVETQYF; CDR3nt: TGTGCCAGCTCACTTGGGACAGGGGTCGAGACCCAGTACTTC
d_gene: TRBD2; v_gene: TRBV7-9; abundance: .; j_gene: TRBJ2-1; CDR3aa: CASSLSVVASGSHEQFF; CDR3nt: TGTGCCAGCAGCTTAAGTGTTGTGGCTAGCGGGAGCCATGAGCAGTTCTTC
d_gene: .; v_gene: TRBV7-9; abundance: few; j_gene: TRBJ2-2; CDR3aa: CASSPRPGRGNTGELFF; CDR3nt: TGTGCCAGCAGCCCGAGGCCGGGCCGGGGTAACACCGGGGAGCTGTTTTTT
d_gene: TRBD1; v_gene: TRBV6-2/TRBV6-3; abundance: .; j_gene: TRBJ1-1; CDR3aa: CASSYSGTGWGAFF; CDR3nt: TGTGCCAGCAGCTACTCCGGGACAGGGTGGGGAGCTTTCTTT
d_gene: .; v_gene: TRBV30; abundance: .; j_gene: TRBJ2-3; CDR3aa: CAWTVGGDTQYF; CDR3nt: TGTGCCTGGACGGTGGGAGGAGATACGCAGTATTTT
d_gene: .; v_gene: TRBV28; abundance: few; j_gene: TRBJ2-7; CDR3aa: CASSFRLSELTYEQYF; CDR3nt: TGTGCCAGCAGTTTTCGTCTATCTGAATTGACCTACGAGCAGTACTTC
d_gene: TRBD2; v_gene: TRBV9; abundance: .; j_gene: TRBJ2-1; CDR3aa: CASSRDYHEQFF; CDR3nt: TGTGCCAGCAGCAGGGACTACCATGAGCAGTTCTTC
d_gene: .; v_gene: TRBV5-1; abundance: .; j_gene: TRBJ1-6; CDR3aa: CASSLDSSFSPLHF; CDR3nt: TGCGCCAGCAGCTTGGACAGTTCTTTTTCACCCCTCCACTTT